This is a list of T cell receptor beta chains from one sample in a study of radiotherapy plus CTLA-4 blockade in lung cancer. Sequencing used immunoSEQ multiplex PCR; TCRdb keeps in-frame clones, though not all of them. This table holds 120,000 or so clones, approximately 84% found once. This specimen was peripheral blood, taken from a patient treated with radiotherapy plus ipilimumab. The receptors come from a human donor with non-small cell lung cancer who had a partial response to radiotherapy plus ipilimumab. Each CDR3 is given with its conserved first and last residue.

V: TRBV28
J: TRBJ1-2
CDR3: CASSTPGQPYGYTF

V: TRBV6-1
J: TRBJ1-4
CDR3: CASRVLSEKLFF

V: TRBV27
J: TRBJ2-2
CDR3: CASSLSGALNTGELFF

V: TRBV2
J: TRBJ1-5
CDR3: CASSDQGSNQPQHF

V: TRBV7-9
J: TRBJ2-3
CDR3: CASSLASGLSTDTQYF

V: TRBV28
J: TRBJ2-5
CDR3: CASSLNTGAGEETQYF

V: TRBV5-4
J: TRBJ2-5
CDR3: CASSPRQETQYF

V: TRBV27
J: TRBJ2-7
CDR3: CASSGGTSAYEQYF

V: TRBV6-5
J: TRBJ1-5
CDR3: CASTKVQGDQPQHF

V: TRBV28
J: TRBJ2-2
CDR3: CASSLRENTGELFF

V: TRBV5-4
J: TRBJ2-4
CDR3: CASSLPGTKNIQYF

V: TRBV9
J: TRBJ2-3
CDR3: CASSVGWQGADTQYF

V: TRBV19
J: TRBJ2-5
CDR3: CASSRLAGGPGETQYF

V: TRBV27
J: TRBJ1-1
CDR3: CAAKGISTGMNTEAFF

V: TRBV5-5
J: TRBJ2-3
CDR3: CASSLRVAREDTQYF

V: TRBV5-6
J: TRBJ1-1
CDR3: CASNLGQTSLGTEAFF

V: TRBV7-6
J: TRBJ1-4
CDR3: CASSLASRGRTNEKLFF

V: TRBV7-9
J: TRBJ2-5
CDR3: CASSLGLAGAETQYF

V: TRBV6-1
J: TRBJ2-3
CDR3: CASTERGTDTQYF

V: TRBV19
J: TRBJ1-5
CDR3: CASGGTSNQPQHF

V: TRBV5-1
J: TRBJ2-5
CDR3: CASKQGGAAETQYF

V: TRBV14
J: TRBJ2-1
CDR3: CASSQVGPGRFF

V: TRBV12-5
J: TRBJ1-2
CDR3: CASGLGDGWKGYTF

V: TRBV7-9
J: TRBJ1-1
CDR3: CASSFAIGAGGNTEAFF

V: TRBV25-1
J: TRBJ1-1
CDR3: CASSGSRALNTEAFF

V: TRBV5-5
J: TRBJ1-5
CDR3: CASSFPGGVGNQPQHF

V: TRBV2
J: TRBJ1-1
CDR3: CASSAPTPQVEAFF

V: TRBV6-5
J: TRBJ2-5
CDR3: CASSYQTGFQETQYF